The source of this TCR beta chain is a study of T cells expressing NK-cell markers. Study details: HCMV serostatus: seven of eight sequenced donors positive, one negative.

Germline-derived CDR1 and CDR2 are SGHRS and YFSETQ. The CDR3 extends over 12 amino acids. About this clonotype: Its cognate antigen is unknown.

One entry per CDR3 protein, without DNA, is what TCRdb gives after re-calling the 5' RACE reads. This sample carries a few hundred thousand distinct CDR3 sequences, with roughly 5.4% going to the ten biggest clones. Study-wide points: Where several donors were concerned, these clonotypes also led the CD3+CD56-NKG2C+ fraction. HCMV specificity of expanded NKG2C+ T cell clones remained unclear.

V usage is TRBV5-1 and J usage is TRBJ1-1; TCRdb's assignment of TRBD1 cannot be checked, as there is no DNA. The sequenced sample consisted of blood T cells: a sorted CD56 or NKG2C T cell subset, CD4+ or CD8+ T cells, or bulk PBMC T cells (not recorded which). The source is a man aged 18 to 69 in good health. The CDR3 reads CASQRGNTEAFF. Together with reference TRBV5-1 and TRBJ1-1, the CDR3 gives the full variable domain: KAGVTQTPRYLIKTRGQQVTLSCSPISGHRSVSWYQQTPGQGLQFLFEYFSETQRNKGNFPGRFSGRQFSNSRSEMNVSTLELGDSALYLCASQRGNTEAFFGQGTRLTVV.